This passage covers 17 T cell receptor beta chains from one sample sequenced in a study of blood T cells in healthy people across ages. Alongside a J-beta primer mix, a sample-barcoded 5' primer served in a second PCR lasting about 7 to 12 cycles. One entry per CDR3 protein, called by TCRdb with MiXCR from the 5' RACE reads. The sample carries 790,000 or so distinct CDR3 sequences, more than 50% recorded once. The sequencing input was blood. The receptors shown here come from a man in his forties in good health.

This chain links TRBV28 with TRBJ1-4, with D unclear. The CDR3 has 15 residues. V was cut by 6 bases and J by 6 bases, with 17 bases left in between. Per germline, CDR1 MDHEN and CDR2 SYDVKM. As DNA, the CDR3 is TGTGCCAGCAGGAGCGGACGGACGAACGATGAAAAACTGTTTTTT. It yields the protein CASRSGRTNDEKLFF.

About this clonotype itself: No DNA is shown, since the ends of the CDR3 on it are uncertain; the CDR3 is the one TCRdb lists. The chain recombines TRBV4-2 with TRBJ2-6. The germline CDR1 and CDR2 sequences are LGHNA and YNFKEQ. The CDR3 region is 16 residues in length, termini included. CDR3 sequence: CASSYDVGSGANVPTF.

The J gene is TRBJ2-7, the V gene TRBV7-9, with 7 bases matching TRBD1. Germline loops: CDR1 SEHNR, CDR2 FQNEAQ (reference sequence). This CDR3 has 13 residues. Unmatched junction bases numbered 4, after V lost 7 bases and J lost 1 base. The CDR3 spells CASIKQGSYEQYF. The CDR3 DNA is TGTGCCAGCATTAAACAGGGGTCCTACGAGCAGTACTTC.

This clonotype was detected ten times or more. The genes are TRBV12-3 or TRBV12-4 and TRBJ2-3; D is undetermined. V was shortened by 2 bases and J by 4 bases, with 7 bases between the two germline ends. The CDR3 runs to 13 residues. The CDR3 protein is CASSLHSPDTQYF. The CDR3 DNA reads TGTGCCAGCAGTTTACACTCCCCAGATACGCAGTATTTT.

About this clonotype itself: This sequence may be a read error, since a much larger clone differs from it by one base. The V gene is TRBV3-1, the J gene TRBJ2-7; D may be TRBD1 (6 bases). The V gene's germline CDR1 is LGHDT and CDR2 YNNKEL (reference sequence). Between the trimmed V and J ends, which lost 1 base and 5 bases, there was a span of 6 bases. The CDR3 loop spans 12 amino acids. The CDR3 loop reads CASSQGGHEQYF. In DNA, the CDR3 is TGTGCCAGCAGCCAAGGGGGGCACGAGCAGTACTTC.

V gene TRBV29-1 combines with J gene TRBJ2-7; D remains unclear. Between the trimmed V and J ends, which lost 8 bases and 0 bases, there was a span of 11 bases. The CDR3 extends over 12 amino acids. Germline V CDR1 and CDR2: SQVTM, ANQGSEA. The CDR3 spells CSSVGDSYEQYF. Written as DNA, the CDR3 is TGCAGCAGTGTAGGCGACTCCTACGAGCAGTACTTC.

The sample holds many counts of this clonotype. The junction shows a germline mismatch at one end, possibly a read error. The chain uses TRBV7-9 and TRBJ1-5; 9 nucleotides match TRBD1. Germline-derived CDR1 and CDR2 are SEHNR and FQNEAQ (reference sequence). This CDR3 has 13 residues. The DNA of the CDR3 is TGCGCCAGCAGCTTAGGACAGGGGCAGCCCCAGCATTTT. Translation gives CASSLGQGQPQHF.

This clonotype was found once. This chain connects TRBV4-3 to TRBJ2-7, with D tentatively TRBD1 (6 bases). The germline CDR1 and CDR2 sequences are LGHNA and YSLEER. V lost 0 bases and J 3 bases, leaving 15 bases between the germline ends. This CDR3 contains 16 residues. CDR3 coding DNA: TGCGCCAGCAGCCAAGAAGTGGCAACAGGGCGCTACGAGCAGTACTTC. This sequence encodes CASSQEVATGRYEQYF.

The chain uses TRBV7-6 and TRBJ2-5, with 7 positions matching TRBD2. This CDR3 has 18 residues. Germline V lookup: CDR1 SGHVS, CDR2 FNYEAQ. Trimming cost V 2 bases and J 2 bases; bases outside gene matches: 14. The CDR3 protein is CASSLTFPGRVKQETQYF. The CDR3 DNA sequence: TGTGCCAGCAGCTTAACCTTCCCAGGGAGGGTTAAACAAGAGACCCAGTACTTC.

The gene calls are TRBV2 and TRBJ1-5, with TRBD1 matching 8 bases. Germline CDR1 and CDR2: SNHLY and FYNNEI. V lost 6 bases to trimming and J lost 5 bases; unmatched junction nucleotides: 15. This CDR3 spans 17 amino acids. CDR3 in amino acids: CASRQTETGVGDQPQHF. Here the CDR3 DNA reads TGTGCCAGCAGACAGACGGAGACAGGGGTAGGGGATCAGCCCCAGCATTTT.

The V call is TRBV27, the J call TRBJ2-1, with a weak D call TRBD2 (7 bases). Germline lookup yields CDR1 MNHEY and CDR2 SMNVEV (reference sequence). V was cut by 8 bases and J by 2 bases, with 16 bases left in between. CDR3 length: 15 residues. The CDR3 spells CASARGGRAYNEQFF. CDR3 nucleotide sequence: TGTGCCAGCGCTAGGGGGGGCAGGGCCTACAATGAGCAGTTCTTC.

The chain has TRBV12-3 or TRBV12-4 and TRBJ2-3; 9 bases agree with TRBD2. V gave up 3 bases and J gave up 4 bases; unmatched junction bases: 14. The CDR3 length is 18 residues. CDR3 residues: CASSFSGSDPRGADTQYF. Written as DNA, the CDR3 is TGTGCCAGCAGTTTTAGCGGGAGTGACCCTAGGGGCGCAGATACGCAGTATTTT.

V usage is TRBV20-1 and J usage is TRBJ2-3; 14 nucleotides align to TRBD2. CDR1 and CDR2 from the germline V gene are DFQATT and SNEGSKA (reference sequence). The CDR3 contains 18 residues. J gave up 6 bases and V 6 bases, and 17 bases lay outside the gene matches. The CDR3 sequence: CSATGLAGAQRASDTQYF. The CDR3 DNA follows: TGCAGTGCCACGGGACTAGCGGGGGCCCAAAGGGCATCGGATACGCAGTATTTT.

CDR3 residues: CSVEGYYGYTF. The CDR3 bases are TGCAGCGTTGAAGGGTACTATGGCTACACCTTC. The chain links TRBV29-1 to TRBJ1-2; D call uncertain. CDR1 and CDR2 (germline): SQVTM, ANQGSEA. The CDR3 length is 11 residues. The V end was cut by 1 base, the J end by 3 bases, with 3 bases between.

The rearrangement joins TRBV14 to TRBJ2-2; D gene ambiguous. Germline CDR1 is SGHDN and CDR2 is FVKESK. The CDR3 runs to 13 residues. The V and J ends lost 2 bases and 4 bases respectively, with 5 bases between them. DNA of the CDR3: TGTGCCAGCAGCCAATTAATCACCGGGGAGCTGTTTTTT. Protein: CASSQLITGELFF.

This clonotype came up many times. Since a much larger clone is just one base distant, this may be a read error. V gene TRBV7-7 combines with J gene TRBJ2-2; tentatively, D is TRBD2 (5 bases). The CDR3 runs 14 residues. The germline V gene encodes CDR1 SSHAT and CDR2 FNYEAQ (reference sequence). The CDR3 spells CASSFGGLTGELFF. CDR3 coding DNA: TGTGCTAGCAGCTTCGGAGGCTTGACCGGGGAGCTGTTTTTT.

The J gene is TRBJ2-7, the V gene TRBV4-2; D not resolved. The better agreement between TRBJ2-5 and the DNA end casts doubt on the J call. CDR3 length: 17 amino acids. Germline assignment: CDR1 LGHNA and CDR2 YNFKEQ. The CDR3 DNA reads as TGTGCCAGCAGCCAAGAGGGTAGTACACAAAGAAGGGAGACCCAGTACTTC. It codes for CASSQEGSTQRRETQYF.